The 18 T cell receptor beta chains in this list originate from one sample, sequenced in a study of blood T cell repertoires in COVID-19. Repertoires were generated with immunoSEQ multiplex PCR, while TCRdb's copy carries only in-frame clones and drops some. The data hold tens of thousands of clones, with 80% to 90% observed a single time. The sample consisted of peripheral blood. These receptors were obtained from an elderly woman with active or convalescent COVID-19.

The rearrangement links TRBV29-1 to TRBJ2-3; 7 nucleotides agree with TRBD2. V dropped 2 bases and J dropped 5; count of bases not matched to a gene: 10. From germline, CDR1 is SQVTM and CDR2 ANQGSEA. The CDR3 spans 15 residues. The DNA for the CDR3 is TGCAGCGTTGAAAGCCTAGCGGTTCGGCAAGATACGCAGTATTTT. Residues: CSVESLAVRQDTQYF.

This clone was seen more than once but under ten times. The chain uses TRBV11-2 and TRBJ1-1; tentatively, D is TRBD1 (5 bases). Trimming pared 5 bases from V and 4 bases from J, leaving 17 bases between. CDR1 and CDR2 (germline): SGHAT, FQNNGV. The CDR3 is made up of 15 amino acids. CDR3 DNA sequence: TGTGCCAGCAGCCCCCGTCAGGGCTTGGGCACTGAAGCTTTCTTT. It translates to CASSPRQGLGTEAFF. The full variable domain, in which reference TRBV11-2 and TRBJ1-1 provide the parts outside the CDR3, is EAGVAQSPRYKIIEKRQSVAFWCNPISGHATLYWYQQILGQGPKLLIQFQNNGVVDDSQLPKDRFSAERLKGVDSTLKIQPAKLEDSAVYLCASSPRQGLGTEAFFGQGTRLTVV.

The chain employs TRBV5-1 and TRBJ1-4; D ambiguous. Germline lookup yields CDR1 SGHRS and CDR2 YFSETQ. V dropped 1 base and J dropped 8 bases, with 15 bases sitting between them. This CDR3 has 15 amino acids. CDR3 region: CASSLLGTHGEKLFF. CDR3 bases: TGCGCCAGCAGCTTGTTAGGTACCCACGGGGAAAAACTGTTTTTT.

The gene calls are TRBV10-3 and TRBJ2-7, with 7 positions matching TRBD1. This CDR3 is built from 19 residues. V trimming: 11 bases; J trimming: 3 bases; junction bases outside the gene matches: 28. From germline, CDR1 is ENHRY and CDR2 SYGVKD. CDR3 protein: CAPTGQEPTLGPFRYEQYF. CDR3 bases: TGTGCCCCAACTGGACAGGAACCAACCCTGGGCCCCTTTCGCTACGAGCAGTACTTC.

The DNA of the CDR3 is TGTGCCAGCAGCGCGGGACAGGGGATAGGCACCGGGGAGCTGTTTTTT. Protein: CASSAGQGIGTGELFF. The chain combines TRBV11-3 with TRBJ2-2; 10 bases map to TRBD1. Trimming cost V 5 bases and J 4 bases; bases outside gene matches: 7. The germline V gene has CDR1 SGHNT and CDR2 YENEEA. This CDR3 has 16 residues.

The CDR3 nucleotides read TGTGCCAGTAGTATAGGACGGGGTTTGAACACTGAAGCTTTCTTT. Translation: CASSIGRGLNTEAFF. The chain couples TRBV19 to TRBJ1-1; no reliable D call. Trimming cost V 1 base and J 0 bases, with 9 bases left between them. Germline lookup yields CDR1 LNHDA and CDR2 SQIVND (reference sequence). CDR3 size: 15 residues.

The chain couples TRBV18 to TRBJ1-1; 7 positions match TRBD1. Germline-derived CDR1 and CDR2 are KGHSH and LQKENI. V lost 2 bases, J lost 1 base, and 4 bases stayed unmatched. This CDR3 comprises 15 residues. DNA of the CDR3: TGTGCCAGCTCACCATCCGGGACAGCGAACACTGAAGCTTTCTTT. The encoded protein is CASSPSGTANTEAFF.

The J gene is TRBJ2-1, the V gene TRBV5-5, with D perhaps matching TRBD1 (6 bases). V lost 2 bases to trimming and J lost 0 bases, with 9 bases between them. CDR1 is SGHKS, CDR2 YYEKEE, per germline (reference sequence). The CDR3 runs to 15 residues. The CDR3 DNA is TGTGCCAGCAGCTTAACAGGGATCTCCTACAATGAGCAGTTCTTC. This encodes CASSLTGISYNEQFF.

The DNA of the CDR3 is TGCGCCAGCAGCCCGGACAATAGCAATCAGCCCCAGCATTTT. Amino acid sequence: CASSPDNSNQPQHF. V and J are TRBV5-1 and TRBJ1-5, with D perhaps matching TRBD1 (5 bases). Germline V gives CDR1 SGHRS, CDR2 YFSETQ. This CDR3 is built from 14 residues. V was trimmed by 4 bases and J by 0 bases, leaving 8 bases between them.

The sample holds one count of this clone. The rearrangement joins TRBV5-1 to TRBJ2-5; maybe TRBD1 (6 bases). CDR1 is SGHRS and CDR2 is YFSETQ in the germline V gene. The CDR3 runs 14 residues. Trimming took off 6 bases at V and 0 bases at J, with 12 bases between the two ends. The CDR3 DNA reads TGCGCCAGCAACCCCAGGGGACACCAAGAGACCCAGTACTTC. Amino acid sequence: CASNPRGHQETQYF.

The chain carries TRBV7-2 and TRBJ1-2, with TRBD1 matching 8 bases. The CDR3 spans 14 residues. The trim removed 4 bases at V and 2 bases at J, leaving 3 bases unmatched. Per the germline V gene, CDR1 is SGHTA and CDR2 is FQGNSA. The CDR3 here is CASSSRQGNYGYTF. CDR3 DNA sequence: TGTGCCAGCAGCTCACGACAGGGGAACTATGGCTACACCTTC.

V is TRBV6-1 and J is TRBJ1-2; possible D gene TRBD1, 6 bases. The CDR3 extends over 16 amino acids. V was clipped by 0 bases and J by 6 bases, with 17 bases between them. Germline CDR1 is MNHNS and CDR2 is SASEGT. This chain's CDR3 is CASSEALLGGRHGYTF. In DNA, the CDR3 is TGTGCCAGCAGTGAAGCCCTTCTCGGGGGGCGACATGGCTACACCTTC.

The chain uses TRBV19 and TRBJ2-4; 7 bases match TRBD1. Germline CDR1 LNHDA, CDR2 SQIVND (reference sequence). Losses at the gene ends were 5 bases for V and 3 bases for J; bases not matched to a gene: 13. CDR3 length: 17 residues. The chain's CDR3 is CASSPSTGVRGKNIQYF. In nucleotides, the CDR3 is TGTGCCAGTAGTCCCAGTACAGGGGTCAGGGGCAAAAACATTCAGTACTTC.

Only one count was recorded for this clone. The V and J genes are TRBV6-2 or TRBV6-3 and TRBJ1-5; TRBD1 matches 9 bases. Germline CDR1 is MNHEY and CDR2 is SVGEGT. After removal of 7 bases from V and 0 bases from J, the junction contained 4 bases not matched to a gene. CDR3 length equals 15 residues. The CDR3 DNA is TGTGCCAGCACCCCGACAGGGGGTAGCAATCAGCCCCAGCATTTT. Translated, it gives CASTPTGGSNQPQHF.

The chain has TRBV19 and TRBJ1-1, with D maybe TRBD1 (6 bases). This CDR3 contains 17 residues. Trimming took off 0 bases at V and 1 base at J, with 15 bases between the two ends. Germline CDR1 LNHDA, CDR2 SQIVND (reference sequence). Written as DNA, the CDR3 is TGTGCCAGTAGTATAGATCTATCGACAGGTCGGAACACTGAAGCTTTCTTT. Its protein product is CASSIDLSTGRNTEAFF. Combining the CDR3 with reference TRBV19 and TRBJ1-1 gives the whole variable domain DGGITQSPKYLFRKEGQNVTLSCEQNLNHDAMYWYRQDPGQGLRLIYYSQIVNDFQKGDIAEGYSVSREKKESFPLTVTSAQKNPTAFYLCASSIDLSTGRNTEAFFGQGTRLTVV.

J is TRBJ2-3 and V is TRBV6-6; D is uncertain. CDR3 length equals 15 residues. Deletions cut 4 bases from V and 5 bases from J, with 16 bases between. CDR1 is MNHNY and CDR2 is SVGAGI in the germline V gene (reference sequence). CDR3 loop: CASSSTSAGGDTQYF. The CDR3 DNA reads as TGTGCCAGCAGTTCCACCTCCGCCGGCGGAGATACGCAGTATTTT.

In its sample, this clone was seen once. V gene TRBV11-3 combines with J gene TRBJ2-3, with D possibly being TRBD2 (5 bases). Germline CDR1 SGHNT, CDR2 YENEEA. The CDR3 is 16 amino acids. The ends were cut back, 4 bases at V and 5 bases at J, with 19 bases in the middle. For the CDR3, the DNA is TGTGCCAGCAGCTCCGGATCCGGGAATACGGGAGATACGCAGTATTTT. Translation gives CASSSGSGNTGDTQYF. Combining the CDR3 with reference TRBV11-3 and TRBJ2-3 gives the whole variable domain EAGVVQSPRYKIIEKKQPVAFWCNPISGHNTLYWYLQNLGQGPELLIRYENEEAVDDSQLPKDRFSAERLKGVDSTLKIQPAELGDSAVYLCASSSGSGNTGDTQYFGPGTRLTVL.

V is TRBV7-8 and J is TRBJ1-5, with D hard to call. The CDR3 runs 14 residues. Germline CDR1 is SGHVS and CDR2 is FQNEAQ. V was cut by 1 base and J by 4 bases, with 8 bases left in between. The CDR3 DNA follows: TGTGCCAGCAGCTTAGAACGGGTAAATCAGCCCCAGCATTTT. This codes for CASSLERVNQPQHF.